This T cell receptor beta chain emerged from a study of OX40 agonist ivuxolimab in advanced cancers. The wider study: Two cutaneous melanoma patients and one hepatocellular carcinoma patient, three in all, had partial responses.

This CDR3 has 12 amino acids. V was pared by 3 bases and J by 8 bases, with 8 bases between. Germline CDR1 is SGHTA and CDR2 is FQGNSA. Using immunoSEQ multiplex PCR, the repertoire was profiled, and TCRdb retains in-frame clones only, with some absent. The sample lists about 83,000 clones; around four fifths were seen once. It was autoimmune disease history or systemic immunosuppression that excluded patients. With baseline, cycle 4 day 1, and cycle 7 day 1 as timepoints, blood was sampled. The chain couples TRBV7-2 to TRBJ2-1; D remains ambiguous. This material consisted of CD4+ or CD8+ T cells sorted from blood, taken in a trial of the OX40 agonist ivuxolimab. The sequence derives from an adult with an advanced solid tumor such as melanoma, head and neck, liver or kidney cancer. CDR3 nucleotide sequence: TGTGCCAGCAGCTTTCGATCGGATGAGCAGTTCTTC. Its protein is CASSFRSDEQFF.